These 23 T cell receptor beta chains were sequenced from one sample in a study of read filtering for tumor transcriptome and immune sequencing (dated by TCRdb to 2020 to 2021). The reads were generated on an Illumina HiSeq 4000. Starting from roughly 0.4 ug RNA, TCR libraries were constructed with the Immunoverse kit using molecular barcoded adaptors that cover the alpha/delta and beta/gamma chains. Using fastp trimming at Q25 and MiXCR clonotype assembly, TCRdb reanalyzed the public sequencing data and kept in-frame beta chains. Rows are unified per CDR3 protein, each entry keeping the most common DNA and genes. The sample table records roughly 67,000 distinct CDR3 sequences; approximately 19% of these occur just once. The top ten clonotypes cover approximately 11% of the sample. The sample taken for sequencing was a population of CD138-negative cells sorted from bone marrow. Taken with the paper, the label for cell subset or site translates to: bone marrow mononuclear cells depleted of CD138+ plasma/myeloma cells by negative magnetic selection. The origin of the receptors is a donor at least 40 years old with multiple myeloma.

This clonotype was found a few times. The CDR3 coding sequence is TGCAGTGCTAGAGATGAACTTATGTCCGGGACAGGGGAGGTCGTTGACTATGGCTACACCTTC. This translates into CSARDELMSGTGEVVDYGYTF. This rearrangement joins TRBV20-1 to TRBJ1-2; 10 nucleotides line up with TRBD1. V gave up 0 bases and J gave up 3 bases; unmatched junction bases: 22. The CDR3 has 21 amino acids. The germline CDR1 and CDR2 sequences are DFQATT and SNEGSKA (reference sequence).

This clonotype has at least ten counts. The chain is built from TRBV7-3 and TRBJ2-7, with 7 positions matching TRBD1. Germline V gene lookup returns CDR1 SGHTA and CDR2 FQGTGA. This CDR3 region has 13 residues. V shed 2 bases, J shed 4 bases, and the junction held 2 bases outside the gene matches. The CDR3 is CASSLEDRYEQYF. CDR3 nucleotides: TGTGCCAGCAGCTTAGAGGACAGGTACGAGCAGTACTTC. Looking up the rest from reference TRBV7-3 and TRBJ2-7 gives the full variable domain: GAGVSQTPSNKVTEKGKYVELRCDPISGHTALYWYRQSLGQGPEFLIYFQGTGAADDSGLPNDRFFAVRPEGSVSTLKIQRTERGDSAVYLCASSLEDRYEQYFGPGTRLTVT.

This clonotype was recorded many times. The genes are TRBV14 and TRBJ1-3, with D unresolved. This CDR3 has 15 residues. Between the trimmed V and J ends, which lost 5 bases and 3 bases, there was a span of 14 bases. The germline CDR1 and CDR2 sequences are SGHDN and FVKESK. The chain's CDR3 is CASSMDGTFGNTIYF. The CDR3, as DNA: TGTGCCAGCAGCATGGACGGAACCTTTGGAAACACCATATATTTT.

There are many counts of this clonotype. The chain employs TRBV5-1 and TRBJ2-5; the match to TRBD2 covers 7 bases. V was pared by 7 bases and J by 2 bases, with 8 bases of the junction left unmatched. The CDR3 has 14 residues. Germline V gives CDR1 SGHRS, CDR2 YFSETQ. CDR3 sequence reads: CASGSTSAQETQYF. Here the CDR3 DNA reads TGCGCCAGCGGTTCAACTAGCGCGCAAGAGACCCAGTACTTC.

This clonotype was observed at least ten times. V and J are TRBV12-3 or TRBV12-4 and TRBJ2-7; D gene ambiguous. The CDR3 is 12 amino acids. Trimming shortened V by 5 bases and J by 5 bases, and 10 bases separated the two germline ends. CDR3 loop: CASSPGGHEQYF. In nucleotides, the CDR3 is TGTGCCAGCAGTCCCGGTGGTCACGAGCAGTACTTC.

The chain links TRBV5-4 to TRBJ2-7, with D perhaps given as TRBD1 or TRBD2 (6 bases each). This CDR3 comprises 12 residues. The V end was cut by 3 bases, the J end by 7 bases, with 11 bases between. Per germline, CDR1 SGHNT and CDR2 YYREEE (reference sequence). The CDR3 sequence is CASSSGAGEQYF. As DNA, the CDR3 is TGTGCCAGCAGCTCGGGGGCGGGGGAGCAGTACTTC.

This clonotype has just a few counts. The V call is TRBV28, the J call TRBJ1-3; D gene uncertain. The germline CDR1 and CDR2 sequences are MDHEN and SYDVKM. V lost 3 bases to trimming and J lost 0 bases, with 9 bases between them. This CDR3 comprises 15 residues. CDR3 region: CASSFKVVSGNTIYF. DNA for the CDR3: TGTGCCAGCAGTTTTAAGGTCGTCTCTGGAAACACCATATATTTT.

Many counts were recorded for this clonotype. CDR3 residues: CSARLGTEAFF. The CDR3 bases are TGCAGTGCTAGATTAGGGACTGAAGCTTTCTTT. The chain is built from TRBV20-1 and TRBJ1-1; D is ambiguous. V was trimmed by 2 bases and J by 5 bases, leaving 6 bases between them. The V gene's germline CDR1 is DFQATT and CDR2 SNEGSKA (reference sequence). CDR3 length: 11 residues.

This clonotype appeared a few times. The junction departs from germline at one end; a sequencing error may be responsible. V gene TRBV7-2 combines with J gene TRBJ2-5, with D possibly matching TRBD2 (5 bases). In germline, CDR1 is SGHTA, CDR2 FQGNSA. The CDR3 totals 13 residues. CDR3 nucleotide sequence: TGTGCCAGCAGCCTAGCTTATTCAGAGACCCAGTACTTC. Protein: CASSLAYSETQYF. The full variable domain, its missing parts supplied by reference TRBV7-2 and TRBJ2-5, is GAGVSQSPSNKVTEKGKDVELRCDPISGHTALYWYRQSLGQGLEFLIYFQGNSAPDKSGLPSDRFSAERTGGSVSTLTIQRTQQEDSAVYLCASSLAYSETQYFGPGTRLLVL.

In this sample, this clonotype turned up many times. The chain employs TRBV5-1 and TRBJ2-1; 13 nucleotides agree with TRBD2. CDR3 size: 15 residues. Germline CDR1 is SGHRS and CDR2 is YFSETQ. The junction had 4 bases not matched to a gene; V was cut back by 3 bases and J by 7 bases. The CDR3 region is CASSWPGLAGNEQFF. The CDR3, as DNA: TGCGCCAGCAGCTGGCCGGGACTAGCGGGAAATGAGCAGTTCTTC. The full variable domain, rest sourced from reference TRBV5-1 and TRBJ2-1, is KAGVTQTPRYLIKTRGQQVTLSCSPISGHRSVSWYQQTPGQGLQFLFEYFSETQRNKGNFPGRFSGRQFSNSRSEMNVSTLELGDSALYLCASSWPGLAGNEQFFGPGTRLTVL.

For this clonotype: A far larger clone is off by one base, so a read error is likely. The V call is TRBV7-6, the J call TRBJ2-1; a possible D gene is TRBD1 (5 bases). The germline V gene encodes CDR1 SGHVS and CDR2 FNYEAQ. Trimming shortened V by 3 bases and J by 0 bases, and 9 bases separated the two germline ends. This CDR3 spans 15 amino acids. This chain's CDR3 is CASSFRQSSYNEQFF. In DNA form, the CDR3 reads TGTGCCAGCAGCTTCAGACAGAGCTCCTACAATGAGCAGTTCTTC. The whole variable domain, filled in from reference TRBV7-6 and TRBJ2-1, reads GAGVSQSPRYKVTKRGQDVALRCDPISGHVSLYWYRQALGQGPEFLTYFNYEAQQDKSGLPNDRFSAERPEGSISTLTIQRTEQRDSAMYRCASSFRQSSYNEQFFGPGTRLTVL.

In its sample, this clonotype was seen many times. The gene calls are TRBV29-1 and TRBJ2-1; D unresolved. The germline gives CDR1 SQVTM, CDR2 ANQGSEA. Trimming left V 4 bases short and J 0 bases short, with 7 bases between. CDR3 size: 13 residues. This CDR3 is CSVGRVSYNEQFF. Here the CDR3 DNA reads TGCAGCGTTGGCAGAGTCTCCTACAATGAGCAGTTCTTC.

This clonotype was counted at least ten times. The chain links TRBV28 to TRBJ2-5; D unresolved. The germline V gene encodes CDR1 MDHEN and CDR2 SYDVKM. Trimming removed 5 bases from V and 13 bases from J, with 17 bases in between. CDR3 length equals 12 residues. This CDR3 reads CASSPRPAPRYF. CDR3 coding DNA: TGTGCCAGCAGTCCCAGACCGGCGCCCCGGTACTTC. The whole variable domain, remainder taken from reference TRBV28 and TRBJ2-5, is DVKVTQSSRYLVKRTGEKVFLECVQDMDHENMFWYRQDPGLGLRLIYFSYDVKMKEKGDIPEGYSVSREKKERFSLILESASTNQTSMYLCASSPRPAPRYFGPGTRLLVL.

This clonotype occurred many times. The chain carries TRBV20-1 and TRBJ2-7, with D possibly being TRBD2 (6 bases). Germline values: CDR1 DFQATT, CDR2 SNEGSKA (reference sequence). This CDR3 has 16 residues. The V and J ends lost 5 bases and 3 bases respectively, with 23 bases between them. CDR3 DNA: TGCAGTGCTCCGAACTACCAGACTAGGGGAGGCTACGAGCAGTACTTC. Protein sequence: CSAPNYQTRGGYEQYF.

The sample holds many counts of this clonotype. The rearrangement joins TRBV12-3 or TRBV12-4 to TRBJ1-5; 7 bases match TRBD1. Germline trimming cut 6 bases from V and 2 bases from J; bases unmatched to any gene: 7. The CDR3 covers 15 residues. The DNA for the CDR3 is TGTGCCAGCAGGACACAGGGGATGGGCAATCAGCCCCAGCATTTT. Translated: CASRTQGMGNQPQHF.

The sample holds many counts of this clonotype. The genes are TRBV29-1 and TRBJ2-3; 7 nucleotides line up with TRBD1. There are 13 residues in the CDR3. The germline V gene encodes CDR1 SQVTM and CDR2 ANQGSEA. V lost 5 bases to trimming and J lost 3 bases; unmatched junction nucleotides: 5. The chain's CDR3 is CSVLDRETDTQYF. For the CDR3, the DNA is TGCAGCGTTCTAGACAGGGAAACAGATACGCAGTATTTT.

This clonotype was recorded at least ten times. The chain has TRBV20-1 and TRBJ2-7; tentative D call: TRBD1 (5 bases). V was shortened by 3 bases and J by 0 bases, with 12 bases between the two germline ends. This CDR3 has 14 amino acids. Germline CDR1 reads DFQATT; CDR2 reads SNEGSKA (reference sequence). The CDR3 region is CSARGQGGSYEQYF. The DNA for the CDR3 is TGCAGTGCTAGGGGGCAGGGTGGCTCCTACGAGCAGTACTTC.

On this clonotype: This may be a read error, as it is one base from a much larger clone. The rearrangement links TRBV20-1 to TRBJ2-5, with TRBD1 as a possible D gene (6 bases). The CDR3 runs 12 residues. The germline CDR1 and CDR2 sequences are DFQATT and SNEGSKA (reference sequence). V dropped 5 bases and J dropped 4 bases, with 11 bases sitting between them. The CDR3 loop reads CSACQGGETQYF. For the CDR3, the DNA is TGCAGTGCTTGTCAAGGGGGAGAGACCCAGTACTTC.

This clonotype was seen ten or more times. The chain combines TRBV20-1 with TRBJ2-5, with unresolved D. The germline gives CDR1 DFQATT, CDR2 SNEGSKA (reference sequence). The ends were cut back, 4 bases at V and 3 bases at J, with 12 bases in the middle. This CDR3 is 13 amino acids long. CDR3 DNA: TGCAGTGCTAACGCCAGACCGAAAGAGACCCAGTACTTC. It translates to CSANARPKETQYF.

This clonotype was detected many times. The chain carries TRBV20-1 and TRBJ2-1; perhaps TRBD2 as D (5 bases). The length of the CDR3 is 14 residues. The germline CDR1 and CDR2 sequences are DFQATT and SNEGSKA (reference sequence). The V end lost 6 bases, the J end lost 3 bases, and 15 bases lay between the germline ends. This chain's CDR3 is CSARATGGYNEQFF. The CDR3 region has the DNA TGCAGTGCAAGGGCCACCGGAGGCTACAATGAGCAGTTCTTC.

The chain has TRBV29-1 and TRBJ2-3; D gene unclear. Looked up from germline, CDR1 is SQVTM and CDR2 is ANQGSEA. CDR3 length equals 15 residues. V gave up 6 bases and J gave up 2 bases, with 18 bases separating them. The DNA of the CDR3 is TGCAGCGTCTCTCCGGGCCCTGGATTCACAGATACGCAGTATTTT. The encoded protein is CSVSPGPGFTDTQYF.

This clonotype is categorized as medium-sized. The chain couples TRBV14 to TRBJ2-1; no clear D gene. Germline V gene lookup returns CDR1 SGHDN and CDR2 FVKESK. V was shortened by 1 base and J by 12 bases, with 7 bases between the two germline ends. CDR3 length: 11 amino acids. CDR3 coding DNA: TGTGCCAGCAGCCAAGCCAGTTTGCAGTTCTTC. Amino acids: CASSQASLQFF.

The table lists this clonotype with many counts. The chain recombines TRBV7-8 with TRBJ1-5; D not certain. The CDR3 is 12 residues long. V was clipped by 7 bases and J by 7 bases, with 11 bases between them. CDR1 SGHVS and CDR2 FQNEAQ come from the germline V gene. CDR3 nucleotides: TGTGCCAGCAAAAGCGGTTCCCAGCCCCAGCATTTT. Translated: CASKSGSQPQHF.